This T cell receptor beta chain was profiled in a study of identical twins. Study-wide results and limits: Twins' excess sharing was less marked for out-of-frame beta sequences. Out-of-frame alpha sequences common to twins exhibited a surplus of low generation probability. Among monozygotic twins, out-of-frame TCR alpha sharing exceeded what models predicted.

In germline, CDR1 is MNHEY, CDR2 SVGEGT. V lost 6 bases and J lost 4; bases outside the gene matches: 6. This CDR3 has 13 residues. As regards this clonotype: The antigen is undetermined.

With template switching, a universal primer site was added, and the cDNA carried unique molecular identifiers. MiXCR, run by TCRdb on the 5' RACE reads, gives a single entry per CDR3 protein. In the table there are 350,000 to 450,000 distinct CDR3 sequences, 15% to 20% of which are singletons. The sample was naive T cells sorted from blood. The V call is TRBV6-2 or TRBV6-3, the J call TRBJ2-7; TRBD1 agrees at 7 bases. The receptor's source is a man aged 50 to 60 in good health. The chain's CDR3 is CASRGTERYEQYF. The CDR3 region has the DNA TGTGCCAGCAGGGGGACAGAGCGGTACGAGCAGTACTTC.